This entry lists 4 T cell receptor beta chains sequenced from one sample in a study of T cells in localized non-small cell lung cancer. Some clones are missing from TCRdb's copy, which holds only in-frame ones; the method was immunoSEQ multiplex PCR. The sample lists 20,000 to 30,000 clones; 86% were seen once. The specimen was peripheral blood, collected before any cancer treatment. These TCRs come from a woman aged 40 to 75 with stage I lung adenocarcinoma.

In nucleotides, the CDR3 is TGTGCCAGTAGTATAGGTCGTGGGGGGCGAAATCAGCCCCAGCATTTT. This encodes CASSIGRGGRNQPQHF. The chain couples TRBV19 to TRBJ1-5; a weak D match, TRBD1 (6 bases). V lost 1 base and J lost 4, with 14 bases in between. The CDR3 consists of 16 residues. Germline loops: CDR1 LNHDA, CDR2 SQIVND (reference sequence). Full variable domain (outside the CDR3, taken from reference TRBV19 and TRBJ1-5): DGGITQSPKYLFRKEGQNVTLSCEQNLNHDAMYWYRQDPGQGLRLIYYSQIVNDFQKGDIAEGYSVSREKKESFPLTVTSAQKNPTAFYLCASSIGRGGRNQPQHFGDGTRLSIL.

The rearrangement uses TRBV27 and TRBJ1-1; no firm D call. Germline V CDR1 and CDR2: MNHEY, SMNVEV (reference sequence). The CDR3 contains 15 residues. Trimming left V 3 bases short and J 1 base short, with 12 bases between. CDR3 amino acids: CASSFVGKANTEAFF. Here the CDR3 DNA reads TGTGCCAGCAGTTTTGTGGGAAAAGCGAACACTGAAGCTTTCTTT.

The V call is TRBV7-3, the J call TRBJ1-2; D might be TRBD1 (6 bases). The CDR3 is 13 amino acids. Between the trimmed V and J ends, which lost 5 bases and 6 bases, there was a span of 13 bases. Germline values: CDR1 SGHTA, CDR2 FQGTGA. CDR3 region: CASSDQTGNGYTF. The CDR3 nucleotides read TGTGCCAGCAGCGACCAGACAGGAAATGGCTACACCTTC. Complete variable domain (other parts from reference TRBV7-3 and TRBJ1-2): GAGVSQTPSNKVTEKGKYVELRCDPISGHTALYWYRQSLGQGPEFLIYFQGTGAADDSGLPNDRFFAVRPEGSVSTLKIQRTERGDSAVYLCASSDQTGNGYTFGSGTRLTVV.

This rearrangement joins TRBV7-2 to TRBJ2-3; D could derive from TRBD1 or TRBD2 (7 bases each). Trimming shortened V by 6 bases and J by 3 bases, and 19 bases separated the two germline ends. Germline loops: CDR1 SGHTA, CDR2 FQGNSA. The CDR3 totals 16 residues. In DNA, the CDR3 is TGTGCCAGCAGTAGTCTATCAGGGGGAGGGACAGATACGCAGTATTTT. It encodes CASSSLSGGGTDTQYF.